This passage covers 8 T cell receptor beta chains from one sample sequenced in a study of blood T cell repertoires in COVID-19. Sequenced by immunoSEQ multiplex PCR; TCRdb stores in-frame clones only, minus some. Among 170,000 or so clones, 75% to 80% were seen once, and the ten largest hold roughly 28%. Sequencing was carried out using peripheral blood. These receptors originate from a woman in her 70s with acute or convalescent COVID-19.

This clone was observed a single time. The J gene is TRBJ2-7, the V gene TRBV7-9; TRBD1 agrees at 8 bases. This CDR3 region has 15 residues. CDR1 and CDR2 (germline): SEHNR, FQNEAQ (reference sequence). The ends lost 6 bases at V and 5 bases at J; junction bases unmatched: 12. CDR3 loop: CASSVGQGDFNEQYF. CDR3 DNA sequence: TGTGCCAGCAGTGTCGGACAGGGCGATTTTAACGAGCAGTACTTC.

The chain carries TRBV14 and TRBJ1-5, with no clear D. CDR3 size: 13 residues. Germline values: CDR1 SGHDN, CDR2 FVKESK. V lost 6 bases to trimming and J lost 7 bases, with 13 bases between them. In nucleotides, the CDR3 is TGTGCCAGCAGTGCCATTTCTGGCCAGCCCCAGCATTTT. Amino acids: CASSAISGQPQHF.

The chain joins TRBV10-3 to TRBJ2-1; D possibly corresponds to TRBD1 (6 bases). The CDR3 is 14 amino acids. V lost 5 bases to trimming and J lost 5 bases, with 13 bases between them. Per germline, CDR1 ENHRY and CDR2 SYGVKD. Here the CDR3 DNA reads TGTGCCATCAGTCGGGACACCTTAAACAATGAGCAGTTCTTC. This codes for CAISRDTLNNEQFF.

V is TRBV2 and J is TRBJ2-1, with TRBD1 matching 8 bases. CDR1 and CDR2 from the germline V gene are SNHLY and FYNNEI. The CDR3 runs to 14 residues. V lost 5 bases, J lost 7 bases, and 7 bases stayed unmatched. The CDR3 nucleotides read TGTGCCAGCAGTTCAGGGGGCGCCGGGAATGAGCAGTTCTTC. This gives the protein CASSSGGAGNEQFF.

This rearrangement joins TRBV14 to TRBJ2-2; 7 bases fit TRBD2. V was pared by 4 bases and J by 6 bases, with 17 bases of the junction left unmatched. This CDR3 spans 18 amino acids. Germline CDR1 is SGHDN and CDR2 is FVKESK. The CDR3 spells CASSPRRGRWTRAGELFF. The DNA of the CDR3 is TGTGCCAGCAGCCCCCGGCGGGGTCGGTGGACTAGGGCCGGGGAGCTGTTTTTT.

The J gene is TRBJ2-1, the V gene TRBV6-5, with D perhaps TRBD2 (6 bases). This CDR3 is built from 14 residues. The germline V gene encodes CDR1 MNHEY and CDR2 SVGAGI. Trimming removed 6 bases from V and 7 bases from J, with 16 bases in between. CDR3 in DNA: TGTGCCAGCAGATGGGGGGAGAGGGGAAATGAGCAGTTCTTC. Residues: CASRWGERGNEQFF.

This clone has more than one count but fewer than ten. The chain recombines TRBV7-2 with TRBJ2-3, with TRBD2 identical over 9 bases. From germline, CDR1 is SGHTA and CDR2 FQGNSA. After removal of 1 base from V and 2 bases from J, the junction contained 1 base not matched to a gene. This CDR3 is built from 15 residues. The DNA for the CDR3 is TGTGCCAGCAGCTTAGTAGCGGGGGCCACAGATACGCAGTATTTT. Its translation is CASSLVAGATDTQYF.

This chain joins TRBV11-2 and TRBJ1-1; a possible D gene is TRBD1 (6 bases). The CDR3 has 19 residues. CDR1 is SGHAT, CDR2 FQNNGV, per germline. V was cut by 5 bases and J by 10 bases, with 35 bases left in between. The CDR3 is CASSQARGSFEVQTRRAFF. Here the CDR3 DNA reads TGTGCCAGCAGCCAGGCGAGGGGGTCATTTGAAGTGCAGACGCGCAGAGCTTTCTTT.